The clone carrying this T cell receptor beta chain was seen a single time. What it binds is not known. 13 Jbeta primers and 60 Vbeta primers were used for the PCR. Some clones are missing from TCRdb's copy, which holds only in-frame ones; the method was immunoSEQ multiplex PCR. The sample yields 130,000 to 150,000 clones, approximately 80% seen once. This sample was included in a study of cytomegalovirus exposure and HLA in healthy donors. Study observations and caveats: Exclusion as indistinguishable affected some V segments, including TRBV6-2 and TRBV6-3. Earlier analysis looked at TCR beta V segments, and most were productive about 87% or about 30% of the time. Sequences of the TCR beta chain were said to predict the HLA-A and HLA-B alleles of most subjects accurately.

CDR1 and CDR2 (germline): MGHRA, YSYEKL. V was pared by 1 base and J by 7 bases, with 8 bases between. This CDR3 has 13 residues. Donors consisted of healthy bone marrow donors. The chain combines TRBV4-1 with TRBJ1-5; D gene uncertain. Sequenced material: PBMCs. The sequence came from a male donor in good health and CMV-seronegative. CDR3 DNA: TGCGCCAGCAGCCAAGGAGGAGTCCAGCCCCAGCATTTT. As protein: CASSQGGVQPQHF.